The 29 T cell receptor beta chains reported below all come from one sample, sequenced in a study of cytomegalovirus exposure and HLA in healthy donors. Assay: immunoSEQ multiplex PCR; the TCRdb copy retains only in-frame clones and omits some. The sample shows some 90,000 clones, around nine tenths of them seen only once. Sequencing used PBMCs. These receptors all come from a woman aged 25 to 39 in good health and CMV-seronegative.

The J gene is TRBJ1-2, the V gene TRBV28, with D hard to call. The CDR3 is 14 amino acids. V lost 2 bases to trimming and J lost 0 bases, with 7 bases between them. The germline CDR1 and CDR2 sequences are MDHEN and SYDVKM. The CDR3 here is CASSLRQANYGYTF. In DNA form, the CDR3 reads TGTGCCAGCAGTTTACGGCAGGCTAACTATGGCTACACCTTC.

This clone has more than one count but fewer than ten. The chain has TRBV9 and TRBJ2-3, with 11 bases aligning to TRBD2. Germline CDR1 and CDR2: SGDLS and YYNGEE. CDR3 size: 19 residues. Trimming took 4 bases from V and 2 from J; bases not matched to a gene: 15. CDR3 DNA: TGTGCCAGCAGCCCCCGGATAGCGGGGGGGGGCCAGTCCACAGATACGCAGTATTTT. Translated, it gives CASSPRIAGGGQSTDTQYF.

This rearrangement joins TRBV9 to TRBJ2-1; 9 bases agree with TRBD2. Germline assignment: CDR1 SGDLS and CDR2 YYNGEE. The CDR3 is made up of 16 amino acids. V lost 5 bases to trimming and J lost 8 bases; unmatched junction nucleotides: 14. The CDR3 bases are TGTGCCAGCAGTGTTAGCGGGGGTGGACTAAACGATGAGCAGTTCTTC. Translated, it gives CASSVSGGGLNDEQFF.

V usage is TRBV15 and J usage is TRBJ1-4; D is ambiguous. The V and J ends lost 5 bases and 4 bases respectively, with 14 bases between them. Germline CDR1 is LNHNV and CDR2 is YYDKDF (reference sequence). The CDR3 sequence is 15 residues long. This CDR3 is CATSLSLTGNEKLFF. Here the CDR3 DNA reads TGTGCCACCAGCCTGTCCCTAACTGGTAATGAAAAACTGTTTTTT.

The V and J genes are TRBV4-2 and TRBJ1-3; D not certain. Germline loops: CDR1 LGHNA, CDR2 YNFKEQ. The CDR3 length is 14 residues. V lost 0 bases and J lost 4, with 7 bases in between. Here the CDR3 DNA reads TGTGCCAGCAGCCAAGAACCGAGCGGAAACACCATATATTTT. Protein sequence: CASSQEPSGNTIYF.

The gene calls are TRBV28 and TRBJ2-2; 11 bases line up with TRBD2. CDR1 is MDHEN and CDR2 is SYDVKM in the germline V gene. CDR3 length: 16 amino acids. V lost 8 bases to trimming and J lost 2 bases; unmatched junction nucleotides: 7. The CDR3 loop is CASGVRLAGNTGELFF. The CDR3 DNA reads TGTGCCAGCGGAGTCCGACTAGCGGGAAACACCGGGGAGCTGTTTTTT.

This chain connects TRBV6-5 to TRBJ1-3, with D perhaps matching TRBD1 (6 bases). V was shortened by 6 bases and J by 2 bases, with 11 bases between the two germline ends. Germline V lookup: CDR1 MNHEY, CDR2 SVGAGI. The CDR3 covers 14 residues. The CDR3 DNA is TGTGCCAGCAGCCGTACAGGGCCTGGAAACACCATATATTTT. Translated, it gives CASSRTGPGNTIYF.

The chain uses TRBV2 and TRBJ1-5; 10 bases are a match to TRBD1. Germline V gene data show CDR1 as SNHLY and CDR2 as FYNNEI. V shed 5 bases, J shed 5 bases, and the junction held 3 bases outside the gene matches. CDR3 length equals 14 residues. CDR3 protein: CASSRQGAYQPQHF. The DNA of the CDR3 is TGTGCCAGCAGTAGACAGGGGGCTTATCAGCCCCAGCATTTT.

The rearrangement uses TRBV27 and TRBJ2-7; 10 nucleotides line up with TRBD2. The germline gives CDR1 MNHEY, CDR2 SMNVEV (reference sequence). The CDR3 is 16 amino acids. In nucleotides, the CDR3 is TGTGGGTGCTGGGCTAGCGGGAGTAATTGGGCCTACGAGCAGTACTTC. The encoded protein is CGCWASGSNWAYEQYF.

The chain recombines TRBV5-1 with TRBJ1-5; possible D gene TRBD1, 6 bases. This CDR3 is 13 amino acids long. CDR1 and CDR2 from the germline V gene are SGHRS and YFSETQ. Trimming pared 0 bases from V and 8 bases from J, leaving 9 bases between. DNA for the CDR3: TGCGCCAGCAGCTTGGCAGGGGTTGAGCCCCAGCATTTT. Translation gives CASSLAGVEPQHF.

The chain recombines TRBV5-1 with TRBJ2-2; D gene uncertain. Trimming removed 7 bases at V and 0 bases at J, with 13 bases between. The CDR3 runs 15 residues. Germline V gives CDR1 SGHRS, CDR2 YFSETQ. The CDR3 loop reads CASQVPDTNTGELFF. The CDR3 DNA reads as TGCGCCAGCCAGGTCCCTGATACGAACACCGGGGAGCTGTTTTTT.

The V call is TRBV18, the J call TRBJ1-1; 9 positions agree with TRBD1. Looked up from germline, CDR1 is KGHSH and CDR2 is LQKENI. V shed 2 bases and J 1 base; nucleotides not matched to a gene: 5. The CDR3 consists of 16 residues. CDR3 in amino acids: CASSPNRGRGNTEAFF. The DNA of the CDR3 is TGTGCCAGCTCACCAAACAGGGGGCGCGGGAACACTGAAGCTTTCTTT. Combining the CDR3 with reference TRBV18 and TRBJ1-1 gives the whole variable domain NAGVMQNPRHLVRRRGQEARLRCSPMKGHSHVYWYRQLPEEGLKFMVYLQKENIIDESGMPKERFSAEFPKEGPSILRIQQVVRGDSAAYFCASSPNRGRGNTEAFFGQGTRLTVV.

The chain joins TRBV28 to TRBJ2-7; D may be TRBD2 (6 bases). The CDR3 is 14 amino acids. Germline CDR1 and CDR2: MDHEN and SYDVKM. V lost 4 bases and J lost 5, with 15 bases in between. CDR3 protein: CASSSGVKAHEQYF. In DNA form, the CDR3 reads TGTGCCAGCAGTTCGGGAGTAAAGGCCCACGAGCAGTACTTC.

The chain has TRBV6-1 and TRBJ1-3; no clear D gene. The V gene lost 8 bases and the J gene lost 0 bases, with 14 bases spanning the gap. The germline V gene encodes CDR1 MNHNS and CDR2 SASEGT. This CDR3 has 15 residues. CDR3 nucleotides: TGTGCCAGCGAAGTCGGGTCCTCCTCTGGAAACACCATATATTTT. Translating gives CASEVGSSSGNTIYF.

The genes are TRBV2 and TRBJ2-3; 12 bases are a match to TRBD1. Trimming removed 6 bases from V and 3 bases from J; junction bases left unmatched: 1. This CDR3 is 14 amino acids long. Germline-derived CDR1 and CDR2 are SNHLY and FYNNEI. Here the CDR3 DNA reads TGTGCCAGCAGGGGACAGGGGGCGACAGATACGCAGTATTTT. Translated: CASRGQGATDTQYF.

This chain links TRBV19 with TRBJ2-2, with 8 bases that match TRBD2. V shed 10 bases, J shed 2 bases, and the junction held 3 bases outside the gene matches. This CDR3 spans 13 amino acids. Germline V gives CDR1 LNHDA, CDR2 SQIVND (reference sequence). CDR3 bases: TGTGCCACATTAGCGGGAAACACCGGGGAGCTGTTTTTT. Its translation: CATLAGNTGELFF.

J is TRBJ1-6 and V is TRBV9; the D gene is possibly TRBD1 (5 bases). This CDR3 is 10 amino acids long. Germline CDR1 reads SGDLS; CDR2 reads YYNGEE. V lost 7 bases and J 16 bases, leaving 12 bases between the germline ends. This CDR3 reads CASGGAILHF. The CDR3 nucleotides are TGTGCCAGCGGTGGGGCAATTCTCCACTTT.

V and J are TRBV19 and TRBJ2-7; D is unclear. The CDR3 totals 14 residues. V shed 6 bases and J shed 3 bases, with 15 bases lying between them. Germline CDR1 reads LNHDA; CDR2 reads SQIVND (reference sequence). This CDR3 reads CASSQISSDYEQYF. CDR3 coding DNA: TGTGCCAGTAGCCAAATCTCGAGCGACTACGAGCAGTACTTC.

The rearrangement joins TRBV18 to TRBJ2-5; TRBD2 is a possible D gene (5 bases). The CDR3 covers 14 residues. Germline V gene sequence: CDR1 KGHSH, CDR2 LQKENI. Trimming took off 3 bases at V and 3 bases at J, with 11 bases between the two ends. The CDR3 nucleotides read TGTGCCAGCTCACCGCCGGGAAGTAAAGAGACCCAGTACTTC. This translates into CASSPPGSKETQYF.

The genes are TRBV13 and TRBJ2-4, with a possible D match to TRBD2 (6 bases). Between the trimmed V and J ends, which lost 4 bases and 0 bases, there was a span of 16 bases. Germline CDR1 and CDR2: PRHDT and FYEKMQ (reference sequence). The CDR3 totals 17 residues. CDR3 in DNA: TGTGCCAGCAGCTCGTCCGGGTGGCGGGGAGCCAAAAACATTCAGTACTTC. Translated, it gives CASSSSGWRGAKNIQYF.

As DNA, the CDR3 is TGTGCCAGCAGCCGGACTAGCGGCACAGATACGCAGTATTTT. Translated, it gives CASSRTSGTDTQYF. The chain is built from TRBV7-3 and TRBJ2-3; 9 bases line up with TRBD2. This CDR3 is 14 amino acids long. From germline, CDR1 is SGHTA and CDR2 FQGTGA. V trimming: 5 bases; J trimming: 1 base; junction bases outside the gene matches: 1.

The rearrangement links TRBV6-5 to TRBJ2-7, with D possibly TRBD2 on 5 matching bases. Germline V gene sequence: CDR1 MNHEY, CDR2 SVGAGI. V lost 2 bases and J lost 1, with 6 bases in between. This CDR3 has 13 residues. The CDR3 DNA reads as TGTGCCAGCAGTTACAGAGGGTCCTACGAGCAGTACTTC. Translation: CASSYRGSYEQYF.

This clone was counted between two and nine times. The V and J genes are TRBV5-1 and TRBJ2-7; TRBD1 is a possible D gene (5 bases). Looked up from germline, CDR1 is SGHRS and CDR2 is YFSETQ. V was pared by 4 bases and J by 2 bases, with 22 bases between. The CDR3 has 17 residues. The CDR3 nucleotides are TGCGCCAGCAGCCCCTACTACGACAGCCTTAACCCCTACGAGCAGTACTTC. Protein: CASSPYYDSLNPYEQYF.

This sequence joins TRBV6-4 and TRBJ1-3, with no clear D. This CDR3 is 16 amino acids long. Germline V gene data show CDR1 as MRHNA and CDR2 as SNTAGT. V was pared by 3 bases and J by 0 bases, with 12 bases between. The CDR3 here is CASSERAASSGNTIYF. CDR3 DNA: TGTGCCAGCAGTGAGCGGGCAGCTAGCTCTGGAAACACCATATATTTT.

The chain carries TRBV2 and TRBJ1-5; unclear D gene. The germline V and J ends were trimmed by 7 bases and 0 bases, with 7 bases remaining between them. The CDR3 is made up of 13 amino acids. CDR1 and CDR2 (germline): SNHLY, FYNNEI. CDR3 in amino acids: CASTFYSNQPQHF. The CDR3, as DNA: TGTGCCAGCACGTTCTATAGCAATCAGCCCCAGCATTTT.

This clone was observed a handful of times. V and J are TRBV18 and TRBJ1-2; 9 bases are shared with TRBD1. The germline V gene has CDR1 KGHSH and CDR2 LQKENI. The CDR3 has 14 amino acids. Losses at the gene ends were 2 bases for V and 6 bases for J; bases not matched to a gene: 4. In nucleotides, the CDR3 is TGTGCCAGCTCACCAGGGACAGGGATGGATGGCTACACCTTC. This sequence encodes CASSPGTGMDGYTF. Looking up the rest from reference TRBV18 and TRBJ1-2 gives the full variable domain: NAGVMQNPRHLVRRRGQEARLRCSPMKGHSHVYWYRQLPEEGLKFMVYLQKENIIDESGMPKERFSAEFPKEGPSILRIQQVVRGDSAAYFCASSPGTGMDGYTFGSGTRLTVV.

The V gene is TRBV7-8, the J gene TRBJ2-7, with D perhaps TRBD1 (5 bases). Trimming stripped 3 bases from V and 3 bases from J, with 18 bases between. The length of the CDR3 is 16 residues. The germline gives CDR1 SGHVS, CDR2 FQNEAQ. The CDR3 DNA reads TGTGCCAGCAGCTTTTATCCAGACAGACACTACTACGAGCAGTACTTC. Its protein is CASSFYPDRHYYEQYF.

This chain links TRBV5-4 with TRBJ2-7; TRBD1 might be the D (6 bases). V was shortened by 4 bases and J by 1 base, with 18 bases between the two germline ends. The CDR3 sequence is 16 residues long. Per the germline V gene, CDR1 is SGHNT and CDR2 is YYREEE (reference sequence). The DNA for the CDR3 is TGTGCCAGCAGCCGACCGGGACAAGCAACTTCCTACGAGCAGTACTTC. Its protein product is CASSRPGQATSYEQYF.

This chain links TRBV19 with TRBJ1-2; TRBD1 agrees at 10 bases. CDR3 length: 16 residues. Germline CDR1 is LNHDA and CDR2 is SQIVND (reference sequence). Losses at the gene ends were 4 bases for V and 0 bases for J; bases not matched to a gene: 5. CDR3 loop: CASSRGTGVTNYGYTF. The CDR3 DNA reads TGTGCCAGTAGTAGGGGGACAGGGGTTACTAACTATGGCTACACCTTC. Full variable domain (missing parts from reference TRBV19 and TRBJ1-2): DGGITQSPKYLFRKEGQNVTLSCEQNLNHDAMYWYRQDPGQGLRLIYYSQIVNDFQKGDIAEGYSVSREKKESFPLTVTSAQKNPTAFYLCASSRGTGVTNYGYTFGSGTRLTVV.